Presented here are 7 T cell receptor beta chains from one specimen sequenced in a study of blood T cell repertoires in COVID-19. Only in-frame clones appear in the TCRdb table, and some are missing; sequencing was by immunoSEQ multiplex PCR. This table holds 450,000 to 500,000 clones, about 85% found once. The sample taken for sequencing was PBMCs or T cells enriched from blood (not recorded which). These receptors originate from a woman aged 18-35 years who had recovered from COVID-19.

The CDR3 protein is CASSQENRGTETQYF. The DNA of the CDR3 is TGCGCCAGCAGCCAAGAAAACAGGGGAACGGAGACCCAGTACTTC. The rearrangement links TRBV4-1 to TRBJ2-5; 7 nucleotides align to TRBD1. With 0 bases clipped from V and 5 bases from J, the junction kept 6 bases outside the gene matches. Looked up from germline, CDR1 is MGHRA and CDR2 is YSYEKL. CDR3 length: 15 residues.

As regards this clone: At the DNA level, this CDR3 is encoded by other sequences in the same sample as well. The V call is TRBV18, the J call TRBJ2-1, with TRBD2 matching 11 bases. The CDR3 is 15 residues long. Germline CDR1 is KGHSH and CDR2 is LQKENI. V lost 3 bases and J lost 4; bases outside the gene matches: 2. The DNA of the CDR3 is TGTGCCAGCTCACCCTTAGCGGGGGGGTACAATGAGCAGTTCTTC. Its protein is CASSPLAGGYNEQFF.

The chain joins TRBV11-2 to TRBJ1-1; 7 bases are a match to TRBD1. Germline V gene lookup returns CDR1 SGHAT and CDR2 FQNNGV. This CDR3 spans 13 amino acids. V shed 2 bases, J shed 10 bases, and the junction held 7 bases outside the gene matches. CDR3 DNA: TGTGCCAGCAGCTTACTAGACAGGGCTCCAGCTTTCTTT. Protein: CASSLLDRAPAFF.

This chain uses TRBV5-5 with TRBJ2-5, with 8 bases matching TRBD2. From germline, CDR1 is SGHKS and CDR2 YYEKEE (reference sequence). V was clipped by 0 bases and J by 5 bases; unmatched bases: 9. The CDR3 consists of 16 residues. CDR3 region: CASSLERRGAGETQYF. CDR3 sequence (DNA): TGTGCCAGCAGCTTGGAGCGGCGGGGGGCAGGGGAGACCCAGTACTTC. The variable domain in full, with the rest retrieved from reference TRBV5-5 and TRBJ2-5, is DAGVTQSPTHLIKTRGQQVTLRCSPISGHKSVSWYQQVLGQGPQFIFQYYEKEERGRGNFPDRFSARQFPNYSSELNVNALLLGDSALYLCASSLERRGAGETQYFGPGTRLLVL.

The V gene is TRBV30, the J gene TRBJ2-2; D perhaps matches TRBD2 (5 bases). Trimming removed 6 bases at V and 3 bases at J, with 17 bases between. Looked up from germline, CDR1 is GTSNPN and CDR2 is SVGIG (reference sequence). The CDR3 has 15 residues. The CDR3 is CACPGEFPHTGELFF. CDR3 bases: TGTGCCTGTCCCGGGGAGTTCCCCCACACCGGGGAGCTGTTTTTT.

The chain joins TRBV7-9 to TRBJ1-1, with D possibly being TRBD1 (5 bases). Trimming shortened V by 1 base and J by 6 bases, and 12 bases separated the two germline ends. Germline V CDR1 and CDR2: SEHNR, FQNEAQ (reference sequence). The CDR3 has 14 residues. This CDR3 is CASSLDTGLSEAFF. The CDR3 bases are TGTGCCAGCAGCTTAGATACGGGACTTTCTGAAGCTTTCTTT.

The CDR3 DNA sequence: TGTGCTAGTGGACTAGCGGGGGGGCCTGACACAGATACGCAGTATTTT. Its protein product is CASGLAGGPDTDTQYF. The chain has TRBV12-5 and TRBJ2-3; TRBD2 matches at 13 bases. This CDR3 contains 16 residues. V gave up 6 bases and J gave up 2 bases; unmatched junction bases: 5. CDR1 LGHNT and CDR2 FRNRAP come from the germline V gene. The full variable domain, with the rest looked up from reference TRBV12-5 and TRBJ2-3, is DARVTQTPRHKVTEMGQEVTMRCQPILGHNTVFWYRQTMMQGLELLAYFRNRAPLDDSGMPKDRFSAEMPDATLATLKIQPSEPRDSAVYFCASGLAGGPDTDTQYFGPGTRLTVL.